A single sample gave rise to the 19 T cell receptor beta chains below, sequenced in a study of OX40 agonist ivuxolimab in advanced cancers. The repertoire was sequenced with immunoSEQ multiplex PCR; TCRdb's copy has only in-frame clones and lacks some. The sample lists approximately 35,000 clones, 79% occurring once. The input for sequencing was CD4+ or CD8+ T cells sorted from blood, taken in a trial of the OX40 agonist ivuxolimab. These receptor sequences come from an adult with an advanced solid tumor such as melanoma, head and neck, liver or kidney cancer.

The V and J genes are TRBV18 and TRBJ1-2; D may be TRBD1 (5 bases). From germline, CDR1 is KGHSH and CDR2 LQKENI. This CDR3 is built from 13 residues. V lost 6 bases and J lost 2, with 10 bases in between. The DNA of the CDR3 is TGTGCCAGCTCTCGGGAGGGGAACTATGGCTACACCTTC. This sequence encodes CASSREGNYGYTF. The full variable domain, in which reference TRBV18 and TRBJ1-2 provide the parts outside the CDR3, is NAGVMQNPRHLVRRRGQEARLRCSPMKGHSHVYWYRQLPEEGLKFMVYLQKENIIDESGMPKERFSAEFPKEGPSILRIQQVVRGDSAAYFCASSREGNYGYTFGSGTRLTVV.

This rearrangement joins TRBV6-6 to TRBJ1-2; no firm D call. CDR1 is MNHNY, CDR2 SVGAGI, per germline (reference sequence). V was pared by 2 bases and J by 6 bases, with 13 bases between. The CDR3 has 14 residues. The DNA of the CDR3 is TGTGCCAGCAGTTACAAGTCCGGGGAGGATGGCTACACCTTC. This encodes CASSYKSGEDGYTF.

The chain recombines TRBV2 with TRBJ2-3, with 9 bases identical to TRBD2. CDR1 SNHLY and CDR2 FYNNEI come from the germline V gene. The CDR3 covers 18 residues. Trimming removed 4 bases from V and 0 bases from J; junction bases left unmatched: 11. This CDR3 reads CASSAKERGAFSTDTQYF. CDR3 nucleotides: TGTGCCAGCAGTGCCAAAGAGCGGGGGGCATTTAGCACAGATACGCAGTATTTT.

As DNA, the CDR3 is TGCGCCAGCAGCCCAAGGGACAGGGATTCCGAGCAGTACTTC. This translates into CASSPRDRDSEQYF. The chain combines TRBV5-1 with TRBJ2-7, with 9 bases matching TRBD1. With V trimmed by 4 bases and J by 6 bases, 8 bases remained unmatched. CDR3 length: 14 amino acids. Germline V gene lookup returns CDR1 SGHRS and CDR2 YFSETQ.

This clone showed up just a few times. CDR3 residues: CASSQSSGGYGYTF. The CDR3 DNA sequence: TGTGCCAGCAGCCAATCCTCAGGGGGGTATGGCTACACCTTC. The J gene is TRBJ1-2, the V gene TRBV14; 7 bases map to TRBD1. There are 14 residues in the CDR3. With 2 bases clipped from V and 5 bases from J, the junction kept 5 bases outside the gene matches. Germline CDR1 is SGHDN and CDR2 is FVKESK.

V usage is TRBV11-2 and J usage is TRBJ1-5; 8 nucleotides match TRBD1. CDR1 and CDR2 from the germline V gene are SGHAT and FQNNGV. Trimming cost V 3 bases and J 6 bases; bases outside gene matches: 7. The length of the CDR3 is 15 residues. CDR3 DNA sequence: TGTGCCAGCAGCTTCTCGGCAGGGGGCCGTCAGCCCCAGCATTTT. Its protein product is CASSFSAGGRQPQHF.

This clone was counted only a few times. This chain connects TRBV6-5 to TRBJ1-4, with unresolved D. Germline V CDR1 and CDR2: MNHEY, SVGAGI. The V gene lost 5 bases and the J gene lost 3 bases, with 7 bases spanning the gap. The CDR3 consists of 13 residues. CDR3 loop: CASSIWANEKLFF. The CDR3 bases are TGTGCCAGCAGTATCTGGGCTAATGAAAAACTGTTTTTT.

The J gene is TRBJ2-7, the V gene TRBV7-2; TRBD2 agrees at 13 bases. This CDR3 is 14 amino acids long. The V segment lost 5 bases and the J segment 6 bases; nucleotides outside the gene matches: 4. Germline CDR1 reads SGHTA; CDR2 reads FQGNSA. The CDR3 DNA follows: TGTGCCAGCAGCCGCCGACTAGCGGGGGGCGAGCAGTACTTC. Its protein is CASSRRLAGGEQYF. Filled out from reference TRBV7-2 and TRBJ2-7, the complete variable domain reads GAGVSQSPSNKVTEKGKDVELRCDPISGHTALYWYRQSLGQGLEFLIYFQGNSAPDKSGLPSDRFSAERTGGSVSTLTIQRTQQEDSAVYLCASSRRLAGGEQYFGPGTRLTVT.

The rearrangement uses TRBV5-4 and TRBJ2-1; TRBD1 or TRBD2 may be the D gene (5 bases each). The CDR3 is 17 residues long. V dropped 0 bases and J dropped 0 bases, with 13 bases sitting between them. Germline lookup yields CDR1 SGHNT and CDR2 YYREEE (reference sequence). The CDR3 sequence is CASSLGWGSSSYNEQFF. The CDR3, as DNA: TGTGCCAGCAGCTTGGGTTGGGGGAGTAGCTCCTACAATGAGCAGTTCTTC.

Here the CDR3 reads CASSQAPGVQETQYF. The CDR3 DNA reads as TGCGCCAGCAGCCAAGCCCCAGGGGTTCAAGAGACCCAGTACTTC. The V call is TRBV4-1, the J call TRBJ2-5; D might be TRBD1 (6 bases). The ends were cut back, 1 base at V and 2 bases at J, with 11 bases in the middle. The CDR3 extends over 15 amino acids. Germline values: CDR1 MGHRA, CDR2 YSYEKL.

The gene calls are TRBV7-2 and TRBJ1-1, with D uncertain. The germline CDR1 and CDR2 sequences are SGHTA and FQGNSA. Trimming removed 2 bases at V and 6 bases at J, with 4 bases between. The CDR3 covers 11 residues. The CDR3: CASSLNSEAFF. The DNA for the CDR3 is TGTGCCAGCAGCTTAAACTCTGAAGCTTTCTTT.

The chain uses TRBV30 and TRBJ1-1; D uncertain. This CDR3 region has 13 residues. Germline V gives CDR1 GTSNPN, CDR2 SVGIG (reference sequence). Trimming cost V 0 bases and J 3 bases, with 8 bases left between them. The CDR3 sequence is CAWSVRKDTEAFF. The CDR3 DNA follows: TGTGCCTGGAGTGTACGGAAGGACACTGAAGCTTTCTTT.

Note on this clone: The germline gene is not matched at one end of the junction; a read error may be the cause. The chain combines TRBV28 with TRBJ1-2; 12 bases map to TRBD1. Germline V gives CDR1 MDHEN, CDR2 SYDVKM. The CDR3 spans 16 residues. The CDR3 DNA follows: TGTGCCAGCAGTATATGGACGGGACAGGGGGCGATCGGCTACACCTTC. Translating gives CASSIWTGQGAIGYTF.

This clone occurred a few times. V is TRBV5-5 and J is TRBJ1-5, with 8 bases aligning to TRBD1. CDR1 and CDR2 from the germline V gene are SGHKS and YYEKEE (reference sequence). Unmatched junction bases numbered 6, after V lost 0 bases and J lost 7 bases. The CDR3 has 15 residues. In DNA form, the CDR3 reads TGTGCCAGCAGCTTGGGAGGGACAGGCGGGCAGCCCCAGCATTTT. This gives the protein CASSLGGTGGQPQHF.

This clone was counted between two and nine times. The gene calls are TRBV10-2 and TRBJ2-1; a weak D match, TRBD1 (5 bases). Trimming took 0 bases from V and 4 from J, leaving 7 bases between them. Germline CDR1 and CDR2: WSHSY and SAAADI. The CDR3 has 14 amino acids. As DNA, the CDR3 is TGCGCCAGCAGTGAGTCGGGGCCATACAATGAGCAGTTCTTC. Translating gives CASSESGPYNEQFF.

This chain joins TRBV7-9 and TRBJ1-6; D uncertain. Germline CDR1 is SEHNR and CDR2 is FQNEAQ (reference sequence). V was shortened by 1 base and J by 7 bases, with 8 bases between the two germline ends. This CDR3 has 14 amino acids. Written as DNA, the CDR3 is TGTGCCAGCAGCTTAGTCGGTTCAAATTCACCCCTCCACTTT. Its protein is CASSLVGSNSPLHF.

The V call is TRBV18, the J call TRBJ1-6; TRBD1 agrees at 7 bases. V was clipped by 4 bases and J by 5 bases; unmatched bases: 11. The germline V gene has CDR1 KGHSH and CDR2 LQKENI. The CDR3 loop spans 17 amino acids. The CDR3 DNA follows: TGTGCCAGCTCACGCACGACCCGGGACAGAGATAATTCACCCCTCCACTTT. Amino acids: CASSRTTRDRDNSPLHF. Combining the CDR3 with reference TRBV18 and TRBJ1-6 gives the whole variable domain NAGVMQNPRHLVRRRGQEARLRCSPMKGHSHVYWYRQLPEEGLKFMVYLQKENIIDESGMPKERFSAEFPKEGPSILRIQQVVRGDSAAYFCASSRTTRDRDNSPLHFGNGTRLTVT.

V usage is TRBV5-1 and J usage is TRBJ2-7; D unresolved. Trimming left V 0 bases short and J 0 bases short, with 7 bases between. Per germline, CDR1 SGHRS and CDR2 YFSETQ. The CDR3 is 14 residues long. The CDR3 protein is CASSLGGPSYEQYF. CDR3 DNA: TGCGCCAGCAGCTTGGGAGGCCCCTCCTACGAGCAGTACTTC.

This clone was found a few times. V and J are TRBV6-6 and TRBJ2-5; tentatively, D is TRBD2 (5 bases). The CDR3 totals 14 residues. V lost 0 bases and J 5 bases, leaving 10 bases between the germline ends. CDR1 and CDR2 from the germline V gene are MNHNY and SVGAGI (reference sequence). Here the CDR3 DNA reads TGTGCCAGCAGTTACTCACGGGGTCCTGAGACCCAGTACTTC. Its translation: CASSYSRGPETQYF.